The source of this T cell receptor beta chain is a study of blood T cells in healthy people across ages. Findings and caveats of the study: As naive T cell percentage varied, TCR beta diversity correlated strongly with it.

The study recruited healthy Caucasian donors from Russia who were aged roughly 6 to 95. Next came a second PCR, run for roughly 7 to 12 cycles, which used a sample-barcoded 5' primer along with a J-beta primer mix. TCRdb used MiXCR to reprocess the 5' RACE reads, holding one entry per CDR3 protein. There are more than 500,000 distinct CDR3 sequences in the sample; 25% to 30% occur only once, and under 20% lies in the top ten. This clonotype came up a few times. What it recognizes is unknown. Germline CDR1 and CDR2: SGHTA and FQGNSA. V shed 7 bases and J 7 bases; nucleotides not matched to a gene: 8. CDR3 length equals 13 residues.

The sample comprised blood. V and J are TRBV7-2 and TRBJ1-2; 8 nucleotides match TRBD1. The TCR originated in a woman between 65 and 79 years old in good health. Here the CDR3 reads CASNPDREGGYTF. The CDR3 region has the DNA TGTGCCAGCAACCCGGACAGGGAAGGTGGCTACACCTTC. The complete variable domain, with remaining parts taken from reference TRBV7-2 and TRBJ1-2, reads GAGVSQSPSNKVTEKGKDVELRCDPISGHTALYWYRQSLGQGLEFLIYFQGNSAPDKSGLPSDRFSAERTGGSVSTLTIQRTQQEDSAVYLCASNPDREGGYTFGSGTRLTVV.